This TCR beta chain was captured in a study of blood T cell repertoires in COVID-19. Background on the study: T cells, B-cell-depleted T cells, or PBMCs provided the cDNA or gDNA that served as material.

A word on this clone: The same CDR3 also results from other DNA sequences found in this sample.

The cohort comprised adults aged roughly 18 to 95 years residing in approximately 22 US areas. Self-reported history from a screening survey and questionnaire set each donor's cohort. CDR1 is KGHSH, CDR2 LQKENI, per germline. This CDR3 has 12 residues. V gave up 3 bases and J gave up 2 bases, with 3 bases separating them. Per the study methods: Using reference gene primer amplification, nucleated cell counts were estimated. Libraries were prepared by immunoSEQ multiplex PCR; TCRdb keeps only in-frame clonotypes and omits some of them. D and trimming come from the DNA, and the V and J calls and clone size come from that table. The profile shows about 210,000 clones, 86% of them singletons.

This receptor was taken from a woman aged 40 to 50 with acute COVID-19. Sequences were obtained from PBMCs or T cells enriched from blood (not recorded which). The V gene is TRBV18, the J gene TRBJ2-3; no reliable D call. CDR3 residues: CASSPYTDTQYF. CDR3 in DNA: TGTGCCAGCTCACCCTACACAGATACGCAGTATTTT.